The sequence of this T cell receptor (beta chain) was determined in a study of early T cells in non-severe SARS-CoV-2 infection. Looking at the study overall: Sequenced material consisted of bulk RNA (from unsorted whole blood), and chains were unpaired. Study findings and constraints: Matches to VDJdb favored anti-spike CD8 responses and missed private and CD4 specificities.

This clonotype has a count of ten or more. Its cognate antigen is unknown. Unique molecular identifier tags were affixed to discrete cDNA molecules. TCRdb used MiXCR to reprocess the 5' RACE reads, holding one entry per CDR3 protein. Counted here are around 12,000 distinct CDR3 sequences, around 4.9% occurring once; the ten biggest clones make up about a tenth. V was clipped by 3 bases and J by 0 bases, with 10 bases between them. The CDR3 loop spans 15 amino acids. Germline-derived CDR1 and CDR2 are SGHDN and FVKESK. Specimen: whole blood. This TCR was recovered from an adult who was a healthcare worker with PCR-confirmed SARS-CoV-2 infection or an uninfected control (not recorded which). The chain uses TRBV14 and TRBJ2-3; D gene uncertain. The CDR3 DNA reads as TGTGCCAGCAGCCAGGGCCTATCGAGCACAGATACGCAGTATTTT. Amino acid sequence: CASSQGLSSTDTQYF.